This entry features one T cell receptor (beta chain) sequence. No cognate antigen has been identified for it. Nothing much larger sits one base from this clone, and base qualities are not available. The sample comes from a study of CDR3 diversity in severe acne (dated by TCRdb to the late 2010s). The junction shows trimming of 2 bases on V and 6 bases on J, plus 13 bases between the germline ends. The CDR3 measures 13 amino acids from cysteine to phenylalanine. Only CDR3 DNA is held: 39 bases, read in frame from base 1. The germline V gene supplies CDR1 SQVTM and CDR2 ANQGSEA. Libraries were made using PCR. The data were produced on an Illumina HiSeq 2000. In TCRdb, the public reads were trimmed at Q25 with fastp and aligned with MiXCR, with productive beta chains retained. Each CDR3 protein gets just one entry, which takes the most common genes and DNA from the rows behind it. The sample table lists over 90,000 distinct CDR3 sequences, around 56% of them with a count of one. Over 10% of the sample belongs to the ten largest clones.

Input material: blood. In this chain, TRBV29-1 is recombined with TRBJ1-1, and perhaps TRBD1 as D gene, on 5 matching bases. The TCR comes from a male donor with acne. The CDR3 reads as follows: CSVEFRGSAEAFF. The nucleotide sequence reads TGCAGCGTTGAATTTAGGGGTTCGGCTGAAGCTTTCTTT.